The entry below describes one T cell receptor (beta chain). Method: immunoSEQ multiplex PCR; TCRdb's copy keeps in-frame clones and lacks some. Of tens of thousands of clones listed, roughly 90% are singletons. The source of the sample is a study of OX40 agonist ivuxolimab in advanced cancers. V trimming: 5 bases; J trimming: 2 bases; junction bases outside the gene matches: 9. Per the germline V gene, CDR1 is SEHNR and CDR2 is FQNEAQ (reference sequence). The length of the CDR3 is 16 residues. The TCR sequence derives from an adult with an advanced solid tumor such as melanoma, head and neck, liver or kidney cancer. V gene TRBV7-9 combines with J gene TRBJ2-1, with TRBD1 matching over 7 bases. The sequenced sample was CD4+ or CD8+ T cells sorted from blood, obtained in a trial of the OX40 agonist ivuxolimab. For the CDR3, the DNA is TGTGCCAGCAGCCGAGACGACAGGGTCCCCTACAATGAGCAGTTCTTC. The encoded protein is CASSRDDRVPYNEQFF.